Detailed here is one TCR beta chain. This sample is drawn from a study of blood T cell repertoires in COVID-19. Assay: immunoSEQ multiplex PCR; the TCRdb copy retains only in-frame clones and omits some. Here the sample spans some 270,000 clones, about nine tenths being singletons. Germline trimming cut 5 bases from V and 5 bases from J; bases unmatched to any gene: 11. CDR1 is MDHEN, CDR2 SYDVKM, per germline. The CDR3 length is 16 residues. Sample: peripheral blood. The TCR sequence derives from a man aged 40-50 years with active or convalescent COVID-19. This chain joins TRBV28 and TRBJ2-1; 8 bases are shared with TRBD1. CDR3 nucleotide sequence: TGTGCCAGCAGTACTCTGACAGGGGCGGTGGACAATGAGCAGTTCTTC. It codes for CASSTLTGAVDNEQFF. Full variable domain (remainder filled in from reference TRBV28 and TRBJ2-1): DVKVTQSSRYLVKRTGEKVFLECVQDMDHENMFWYRQDPGLGLRLIYFSYDVKMKEKGDIPEGYSVSREKKERFSLILESASTNQTSMYLCASSTLTGAVDNEQFFGPGTRLTVL.